The following is a T cell receptor (beta chain) sequence with its context. The target antigen is unknown. The germline V gene encodes CDR1 ENHRY and CDR2 SYGVKD. Between the trimmed V and J ends, which lost 3 bases and 8 bases, there was a span of 13 bases. This CDR3 has 13 amino acids. The record originates from a study of Graves' ophthalmopathy and Graves' hyperthyroidism. Study in general: A follow-up of 18 months without ophthalmopathy meant that hyperthyroidism was stable.

Beta-chain TCR CDR3 regions were amplified from RNA transcripts. After a first-round RT-PCR with HTBI primers, a second-round multiplex PCR was run. One entry per CDR3 protein, called by TCRdb with MiXCR from the multiplex PCR reads. The profile shows around 590,000 distinct CDR3 sequences, 39% of them singletons. Overall study results and limits: Predictions made by the model for ophthalmopathy progression reached roughly 71% sensitivity and roughly 79% specificity.

It was on clinical symptoms, serum thyroxine, TRAb, thyroid ultrasound and orbital computed tomography that diagnosis relied. This rearrangement joins TRBV10-3 to TRBJ1-1; D possibly corresponds to TRBD1 (6 bases). The source material was peripheral blood or thyroid tissue (not recorded which). The TCR comes from an adult man with Graves' hyperthyroidism. The CDR3 reads CAISDSRGTEAFF. DNA for the CDR3: TGTGCCATCAGTGATTCGAGGGGGACCGAAGCTTTCTTT.